Listed below are T cell receptor beta chains from one sample, sequenced in a study of cytomegalovirus exposure and HLA in healthy donors. Some clones are missing from TCRdb's copy, which holds only in-frame ones; the method was immunoSEQ multiplex PCR. The sample shows roughly 130,000 clones, more than 70% of them seen only once. The sample consisted of PBMCs. These receptors originate from a human donor in good health. The conserved cysteine and the conserved F or W are not part of the CDR3 here. The D gene is left open where the match is weak.

V gene: TRBV6-5; J gene: TRBJ2-7; D gene: -; CDR3 protein: ASSEQSSEQY
V gene: TRBV6-1; J gene: TRBJ2-7; D gene: -; CDR3 protein: ASVDYEQY
V gene: TRBV6-5; J gene: TRBJ2-7; D gene: -; CDR3 protein: ASSPGGEQY
V gene: TRBV6-6; J gene: TRBJ1-5; D gene: -; CDR3 protein: ASSYSENRNQPQH
V gene: TRBV4-1; J gene: TRBJ1-2; D gene: TRBD1; CDR3 protein: ASSPGQGSPGGYT
V gene: TRBV13; J gene: TRBJ1-2; D gene: TRBD1; CDR3 protein: ASSPGTDRGYT
V gene: TRBV6-1; J gene: TRBJ1-3; D gene: -; CDR3 protein: AVRGPGNTIY
V gene: TRBV19; J gene: TRBJ1-4; D gene: -; CDR3 protein: ASSPGAGWNEKLF
V gene: TRBV18; J gene: TRBJ2-7; D gene: -; CDR3 protein: ASSLAGGQTHGEQY
V gene: TRBV10-3; J gene: TRBJ2-7; D gene: TRBD1; CDR3 protein: AISAGQGHSYEQY
V gene: TRBV7-9; J gene: TRBJ2-1; D gene: -; CDR3 protein: ASRNTGTRGSYNEQF
V gene: TRBV2; J gene: TRBJ2-7; D gene: TRBD2; CDR3 protein: ANRDYSYEQY
V gene: TRBV28; J gene: TRBJ1-3; D gene: -; CDR3 protein: ASSSQMTGNTIY
V gene: TRBV5-1; J gene: TRBJ1-1; D gene: -; CDR3 protein: ASSGQSEAF
V gene: TRBV6-6; J gene: TRBJ2-1; D gene: -; CDR3 protein: ASSYSIGVGEQF
V gene: TRBV9; J gene: TRBJ1-5; D gene: -; CDR3 protein: ASSVGPGGNQPQH
V gene: TRBV2; J gene: TRBJ2-5; D gene: TRBD2; CDR3 protein: ASRSHGGEGETQY
V gene: TRBV5-4; J gene: TRBJ1-1; D gene: -; CDR3 protein: ASSLDPAGGTEAF
V gene: TRBV7-9; J gene: TRBJ1-2; D gene: TRBD1; CDR3 protein: ASTDRGVYGYT
V gene: TRBV6-1; J gene: TRBJ1-5; D gene: -; CDR3 protein: ASRAYSNQPQH
V gene: TRBV2; J gene: TRBJ1-5; D gene: -; CDR3 protein: ASSSTLSNQPQH
V gene: TRBV5-1; J gene: TRBJ2-7; D gene: TRBD1; CDR3 protein: ASRGQGWYEQY
V gene: TRBV9; J gene: TRBJ1-1; D gene: -; CDR3 protein: ASSVGSTGTNTEAF
V gene: TRBV9; J gene: TRBJ2-7; D gene: -; CDR3 protein: ASSVADSSSYEQY
V gene: TRBV7-8; J gene: TRBJ1-1; D gene: -; CDR3 protein: ASSLARYRATEAF
V gene: TRBV6-1; J gene: TRBJ1-3; D gene: TRBD1; CDR3 protein: ASGTGDSGNTIY
V gene: TRBV14; J gene: TRBJ1-2; D gene: -; CDR3 protein: ASSQDSQGPGRSDT
V gene: TRBV6-1; J gene: TRBJ2-1; D gene: TRBD1; CDR3 protein: ASSGLRDRIDEQF
V gene: TRBV5-4; J gene: TRBJ2-5; D gene: -; CDR3 protein: ASSLGGGLETQY
V gene: TRBV5-1; J gene: TRBJ2-2; D gene: -; CDR3 protein: ASSLAGNTGELF
V gene: TRBV7-9; J gene: TRBJ1-1; D gene: -; CDR3 protein: ASSLSRRDGAF
V gene: TRBV5-4; J gene: TRBJ2-1; D gene: -; CDR3 protein: ASSLALWTADYNEQF
V gene: TRBV5-1; J gene: TRBJ1-4; D gene: -; CDR3 protein: ASSLERRGEKLF
V gene: TRBV9; J gene: TRBJ1-3; D gene: -; CDR3 protein: ASSVQGTSGNTIY
V gene: TRBV9; J gene: TRBJ2-2; D gene: -; CDR3 protein: ASSAGDFGGTGELF
V gene: TRBV28; J gene: TRBJ1-3; D gene: -; CDR3 protein: ASSPQGNSGNTIY
V gene: TRBV7-7; J gene: TRBJ2-5; D gene: -; CDR3 protein: ASSLERGQETQY
V gene: TRBV5-1; J gene: TRBJ2-1; D gene: -; CDR3 protein: ASSSTGLSYNEQF
V gene: TRBV15; J gene: TRBJ1-5; D gene: -; CDR3 protein: ATSTFIGEPQH
V gene: TRBV10-3; J gene: TRBJ1-2; D gene: TRBD1; CDR3 protein: AISESQAGQGGYGYT
V gene: TRBV6-6; J gene: TRBJ2-1; D gene: TRBD1; CDR3 protein: ASSLGTGREQF
V gene: TRBV6-4; J gene: TRBJ2-3; D gene: -; CDR3 protein: ASSTSTGDTQY